Presented here are 15 T cell receptor beta chains from one specimen sequenced in a study of cytomegalovirus exposure and HLA in healthy donors. PCR primers comprised 60 Vbeta and 13 Jbeta primers. Profiling relied on immunoSEQ multiplex PCR, and the TCRdb table lists in-frame clones only, not all of them. The table lists fewer than 200,000 clones, less than 85% of them singletons. The sequenced material came from PBMCs. All receptors come from a man aged 35-49 years in good health and CMV-seronegative.

The chain recombines TRBV7-9 with TRBJ2-1; 8 nucleotides align to TRBD1. Trimming removed 6 bases from V and 2 bases from J; junction bases left unmatched: 3. The germline V gene encodes CDR1 SEHNR and CDR2 FQNEAQ (reference sequence). The CDR3 is 14 residues long. Written as DNA, the CDR3 is TGTGCCAGCAGGCCACAGGGGGCCTACAATGAGCAGTTCTTC. As protein: CASRPQGAYNEQFF.

Only one count was recorded for this clone. V usage is TRBV5-8 and J usage is TRBJ1-5, with 9 bases aligning to TRBD1. This CDR3 contains 14 residues. V trimming: 0 bases; J trimming: 7 bases; junction bases outside the gene matches: 2. In germline, CDR1 is SGHTS, CDR2 YDEGEE. Here the CDR3 DNA reads TGTGCCAGCAGCTTGGGGGACAGGGAGCAGCCCCAGCATTTT. Residues: CASSLGDREQPQHF.

The V call is TRBV11-2, the J call TRBJ2-5, with TRBD2 matching 7 bases. The CDR3 contains 16 residues. The junction had 10 bases not matched to a gene; V was cut back by 1 base and J by 5 bases. Germline V gene lookup returns CDR1 SGHAT and CDR2 FQNNGV. CDR3 loop: CASSLVGGSVGETQYF. The CDR3 DNA is TGTGCCAGCAGCTTAGTGGGGGGGAGCGTCGGGGAGACCCAGTACTTC.

The chain links TRBV6-5 to TRBJ1-5, with unresolved D. Germline-derived CDR1 and CDR2 are MNHEY and SVGAGI. Trimming pared 6 bases from V and 2 bases from J, leaving 14 bases between. CDR3 length: 15 residues. The CDR3 here is CASRNQLGGNQPQHF. The CDR3, as DNA: TGTGCCAGCAGGAACCAACTCGGGGGCAATCAGCCCCAGCATTTT.

This chain links TRBV6-5 with TRBJ2-2; TRBD1 agrees at 7 bases. V lost 0 bases and J lost 7; bases outside the gene matches: 2. CDR1 and CDR2 from the germline V gene are MNHEY and SVGAGI. The CDR3 has 14 amino acids. In DNA, the CDR3 is TGTGCCAGCAGTTACTCGAACAGGGGCGGGGAGCTGTTTTTT. Amino acid sequence: CASSYSNRGGELFF.

V and J are TRBV30 and TRBJ2-7; possibly TRBD1 for D (6 bases). This CDR3 spans 11 amino acids. The ends were cut back, 3 bases at V and 9 bases at J, with 12 bases in the middle. Germline-derived CDR1 and CDR2 are GTSNPN and SVGIG (reference sequence). DNA for the CDR3: TGTGCCTGGAGCCAACAGGGCGGGCAGTACTTC. As protein: CAWSQQGGQYF.

The V call is TRBV7-2, the J call TRBJ1-3; D perhaps matches TRBD1 (6 bases). Germline loops: CDR1 SGHTA, CDR2 FQGNSA. V gave up 8 bases and J gave up 0 bases, with 8 bases separating them. The length of the CDR3 is 13 residues. The CDR3 here is CASGGDSGNTIYF. CDR3 sequence (DNA): TGTGCCAGCGGGGGCGACTCTGGAAACACCATATATTTT.

The chain couples TRBV7-3 to TRBJ2-1, with D perhaps TRBD1 (6 bases). Germline assignment: CDR1 SGHTA and CDR2 FQGTGA. There are 16 residues in the CDR3. Between the trimmed V and J ends, which lost 2 bases and 7 bases, there was a span of 18 bases. CDR3 region: CASSLGSTGLRNEQFF. The CDR3 DNA is TGTGCCAGCAGCTTAGGTTCGACAGGCCTAAGAAATGAGCAGTTCTTC.

The chain is built from TRBV6-5 and TRBJ2-3, with D possibly matching TRBD1 (6 bases). Trimming cost V 6 bases and J 3 bases, with 13 bases left between them. Germline CDR1 is MNHEY and CDR2 is SVGAGI. CDR3 size: 14 residues. Here the CDR3 reads CASRDRSKTDTQYF. The CDR3 DNA follows: TGTGCCAGCAGGGACAGAAGTAAGACAGATACGCAGTATTTT.

About this clone itself: One junction end disagrees with the germline gene, perhaps due to a read error. The chain combines TRBV7-9 with TRBJ2-3, with D hard to call. CDR3 size: 12 residues. Germline assignment: CDR1 SEHNR and CDR2 FQNEAQ (reference sequence). The CDR3 DNA reads as TGTTCCAGCAGCCCCCGTACAGATACGCAGTATTTT. Translated, it gives CSSSPRTDTQYF.

The genes are TRBV28 and TRBJ2-1; D may be TRBD1 (6 bases). Trimming shortened V by 5 bases and J by 13 bases, and 21 bases separated the two germline ends. This CDR3 region has 14 residues. Germline-derived CDR1 and CDR2 are MDHEN and SYDVKM. The CDR3 here is CASSDTTGNPPQFF. The CDR3 DNA follows: TGTGCCAGCAGTGATACCACAGGGAATCCCCCCCAGTTCTTC.

This chain joins TRBV6-5 and TRBJ2-3; 9 bases are a match to TRBD2. V trimming: 6 bases; J trimming: 6 bases; junction bases outside the gene matches: 10. CDR3 length: 15 amino acids. Germline V gene sequence: CDR1 MNHEY, CDR2 SVGAGI. The CDR3 coding sequence is TGTGCCAGCAGACACCATAGCGGGGGAACGGATACGCAGTATTTT. It translates to CASRHHSGGTDTQYF.

The chain uses TRBV6-5 and TRBJ1-6; possible D gene TRBD1, 6 bases. Trimming left V 2 bases short and J 14 bases short, with 16 bases between. CDR3 size: 14 residues. The V gene's germline CDR1 is MNHEY and CDR2 SVGAGI. The CDR3, as DNA: TGTGCCAGCAGTTACAACAGGGAGATTGGGGCCCTCCACTTT. It translates to CASSYNREIGALHF.

V usage is TRBV9 and J usage is TRBJ2-2; 8 nucleotides agree with TRBD2. CDR1 and CDR2 (germline): SGDLS, YYNGEE. The CDR3 runs to 17 residues. V shed 2 bases, J shed 1 base, and the junction held 7 bases outside the gene matches. The CDR3 protein is CASSVRAGAWNTGELFF. The CDR3 DNA reads TGTGCCAGCAGCGTGCGAGCGGGGGCCTGGAACACCGGGGAGCTGTTTTTT.

The rearrangement links TRBV7-9 to TRBJ1-6; the D gene is possibly TRBD1 (6 bases). Per germline, CDR1 SEHNR and CDR2 FQNEAQ (reference sequence). This CDR3 contains 15 residues. V lost 5 bases to trimming and J lost 5 bases, with 13 bases between them. The CDR3 protein is CASSEGGHDNSPLHF. CDR3 in DNA: TGTGCCAGCAGCGAGGGGGGGCATGATAATTCACCCCTCCACTTT.